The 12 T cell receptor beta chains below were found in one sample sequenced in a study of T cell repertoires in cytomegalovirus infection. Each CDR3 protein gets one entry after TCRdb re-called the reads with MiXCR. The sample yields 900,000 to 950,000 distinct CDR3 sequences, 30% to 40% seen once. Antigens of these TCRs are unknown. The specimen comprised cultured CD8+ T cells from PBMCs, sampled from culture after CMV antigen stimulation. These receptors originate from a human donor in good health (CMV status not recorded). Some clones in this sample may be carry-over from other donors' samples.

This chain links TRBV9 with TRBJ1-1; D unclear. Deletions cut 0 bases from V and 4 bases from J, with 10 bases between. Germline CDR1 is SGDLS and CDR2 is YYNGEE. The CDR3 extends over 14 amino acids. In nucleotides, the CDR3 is TGTGCCAGCAGCGTAGAGCAGCGAACCACTGAAGCTTTCTTT. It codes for CASSVEQRTTEAFF.

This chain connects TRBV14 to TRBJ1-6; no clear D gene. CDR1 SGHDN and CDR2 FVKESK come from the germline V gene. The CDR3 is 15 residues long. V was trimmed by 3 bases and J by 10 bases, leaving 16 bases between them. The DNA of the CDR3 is TGTGCCAGCAGCCAGAGGCGGGATGTGGCGTCACCCCTCCACTTT. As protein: CASSQRRDVASPLHF. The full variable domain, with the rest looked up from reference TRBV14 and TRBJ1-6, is EAGVTQFPSHSVIEKGQTVTLRCDPISGHDNLYWYRRVMGKEIKFLLHFVKESKQDESGMPNNRFLAERTGGTYSTLKVQPAELEDSGVYFCASSQRRDVASPLHFGNGTRLTVT.

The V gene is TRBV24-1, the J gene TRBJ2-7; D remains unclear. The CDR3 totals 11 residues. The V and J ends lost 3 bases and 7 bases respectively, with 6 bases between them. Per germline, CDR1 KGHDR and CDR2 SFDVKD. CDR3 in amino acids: CATSDGPEQYF. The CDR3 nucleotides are TGTGCCACCAGTGATGGACCGGAGCAGTACTTC.

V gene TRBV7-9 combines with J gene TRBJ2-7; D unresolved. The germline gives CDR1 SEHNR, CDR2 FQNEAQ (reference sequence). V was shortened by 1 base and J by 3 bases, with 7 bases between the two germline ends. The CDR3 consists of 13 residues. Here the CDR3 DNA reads TGTGCCAGCAGCTTAGAGGTAGACTACGAGCAGTACGTC. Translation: CASSLEVDYEQYV.

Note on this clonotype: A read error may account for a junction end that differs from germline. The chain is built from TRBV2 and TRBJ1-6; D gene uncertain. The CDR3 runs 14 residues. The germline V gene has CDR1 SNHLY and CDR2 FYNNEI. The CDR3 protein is CASSEMAYNSPLHF. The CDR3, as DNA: TGTGCCAGCAGTGAAATGGCCTACAATTCACCCCTCCACTTT.

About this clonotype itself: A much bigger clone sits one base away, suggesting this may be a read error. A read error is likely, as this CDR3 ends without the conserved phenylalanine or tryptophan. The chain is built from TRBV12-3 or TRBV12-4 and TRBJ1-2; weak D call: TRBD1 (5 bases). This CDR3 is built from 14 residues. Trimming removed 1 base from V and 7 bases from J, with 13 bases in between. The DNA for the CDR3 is TGTGCCAGCAGTTTAGGGAGGGGCGCAGGTGGCTACACCTCC. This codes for CASSLGRGAGGYTS.

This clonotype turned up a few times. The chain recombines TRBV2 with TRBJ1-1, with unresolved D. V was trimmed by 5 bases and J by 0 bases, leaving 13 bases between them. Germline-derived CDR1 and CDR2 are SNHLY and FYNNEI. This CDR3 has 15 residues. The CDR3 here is CASSPTANMNTEAFF. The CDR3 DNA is TGTGCCAGCAGTCCCACAGCTAATATGAACACTGAAGCTTTCTTT.

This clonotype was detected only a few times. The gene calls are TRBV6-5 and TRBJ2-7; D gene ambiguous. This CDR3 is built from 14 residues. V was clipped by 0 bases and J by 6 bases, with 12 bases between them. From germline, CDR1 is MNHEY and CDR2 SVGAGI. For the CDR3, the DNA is TGTGCCAGCAGTTACTCCATGGGGTCCGCCGAGCAGTACTTC. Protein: CASSYSMGSAEQYF.

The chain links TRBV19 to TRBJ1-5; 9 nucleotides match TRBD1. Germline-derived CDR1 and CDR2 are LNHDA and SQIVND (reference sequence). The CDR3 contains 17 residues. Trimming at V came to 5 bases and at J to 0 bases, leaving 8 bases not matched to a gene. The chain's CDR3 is CASSSSGTGYSNQPQHF. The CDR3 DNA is TGTGCCAGTAGTTCCTCCGGGACAGGGTATAGCAATCAGCCCCAGCATTTT.

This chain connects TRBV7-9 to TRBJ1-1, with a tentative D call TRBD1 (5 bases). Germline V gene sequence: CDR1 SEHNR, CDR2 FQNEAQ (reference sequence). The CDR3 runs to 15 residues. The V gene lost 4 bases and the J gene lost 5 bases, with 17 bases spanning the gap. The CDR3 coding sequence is TGTGCCAGCAGCTCTGGGACCCCTCCACGGACTGAAGCTTTCTTT. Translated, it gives CASSSGTPPRTEAFF.

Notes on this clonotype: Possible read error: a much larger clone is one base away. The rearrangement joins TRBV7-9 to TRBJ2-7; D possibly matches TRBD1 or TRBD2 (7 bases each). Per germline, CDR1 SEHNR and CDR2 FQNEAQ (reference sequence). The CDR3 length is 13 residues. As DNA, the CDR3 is TGTGCCAACAGCCCCGGCAGGGGGGGCGAGCAGTACTTC. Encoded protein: CANSPGRGGEQYF.

DNA for the CDR3: TGTGCCAGCAGCCCCACTCAAAAACGTTCCAATTCACCCCTCCACTTT. Its translation is CASSPTQKRSNSPLHF. This sequence joins TRBV7-9 and TRBJ1-6; the D is unclear. Looked up from germline, CDR1 is SEHNR and CDR2 is FQNEAQ (reference sequence). Trimming took 5 bases from V and 7 from J, leaving 18 bases between them. CDR3 length: 16 amino acids.